What follows are 27 T cell receptor beta chains derived from one specimen sequenced in a study of blood T cell repertoires in COVID-19. Sequencing used immunoSEQ multiplex PCR; TCRdb keeps in-frame clones, though not all of them. Of some 270,000 clones in the sample, around 90% were seen once. The sequenced sample was PBMCs or T cells enriched from blood (not recorded which). These receptor sequences come from a woman in her thirties or forties who had recovered from COVID-19.

The J gene is TRBJ2-7, the V gene TRBV5-1; 9 bases map to TRBD1. The ends lost 4 bases at V and 4 bases at J; junction bases unmatched: 6. CDR3 length: 14 residues. The germline V gene encodes CDR1 SGHRS and CDR2 YFSETQ. The CDR3 DNA follows: TGCGCCAGCAGCCCCGGGACAGGGATGTACGAGCAGTACTTC. Protein sequence: CASSPGTGMYEQYF.

The chain couples TRBV3-1 (or the pseudogene TRBV3-2) to TRBJ2-7; D is ambiguous. Looked up from germline, CDR1 is LGHDT and CDR2 is YNNKEL (reference sequence). V lost 6 bases to trimming and J lost 2 bases, with 14 bases between them. This CDR3 contains 14 residues. The CDR3 loop is CASSRRSPPYEQYF. Here the CDR3 DNA reads TGTGCCAGCAGTCGACGGAGTCCTCCCTACGAGCAGTACTTC.

The V and J genes are TRBV18 and TRBJ1-1, with D maybe TRBD1 (6 bases). The CDR3 runs to 14 residues. The germline V and J ends were trimmed by 3 bases and 5 bases, with 13 bases remaining between them. Germline lookup yields CDR1 KGHSH and CDR2 LQKENI. In DNA form, the CDR3 reads TGTGCCAGCTCACCGTCCACAGGGTATACTGAAGCTTTCTTT. Its protein is CASSPSTGYTEAFF.

The chain employs TRBV19 and TRBJ1-2; D is unclear. CDR3 length equals 15 residues. V lost 2 bases and J 2 bases, leaving 12 bases between the germline ends. The germline V gene has CDR1 LNHDA and CDR2 SQIVND (reference sequence). This CDR3 reads CASSISQALNYGYTF. The CDR3 DNA follows: TGTGCCAGTAGTATATCCCAGGCCTTAAACTATGGCTACACCTTC. The whole variable domain, remainder taken from reference TRBV19 and TRBJ1-2, is DGGITQSPKYLFRKEGQNVTLSCEQNLNHDAMYWYRQDPGQGLRLIYYSQIVNDFQKGDIAEGYSVSREKKESFPLTVTSAQKNPTAFYLCASSISQALNYGYTFGSGTRLTVV.

The chain has TRBV4-1 and TRBJ1-1; 9 positions match TRBD1. The length of the CDR3 is 15 residues. Germline loops: CDR1 MGHRA, CDR2 YSYEKL. With V trimmed by 1 base and J by 5 bases, 5 bases remained unmatched. The chain's CDR3 is CASSQAYRGRTEAFF. For the CDR3, the DNA is TGCGCCAGCAGCCAAGCATACAGGGGGCGAACTGAAGCTTTCTTT.

The J gene is TRBJ2-7, the V gene TRBV9; no firm D call. CDR1 is SGDLS and CDR2 is YYNGEE in the germline V gene. The CDR3 loop spans 13 amino acids. The ends were cut back, 0 bases at V and 3 bases at J, with 7 bases in the middle. DNA for the CDR3: TGTGCCAGCAGCGTAGGACACAACTACGAGCAGTACTTC. Residues: CASSVGHNYEQYF.

The chain carries TRBV19 and TRBJ2-4; the D gene is possibly TRBD2 (6 bases). CDR3 size: 14 residues. The V and J ends lost 6 bases and 9 bases respectively, with 18 bases between them. CDR1 LNHDA and CDR2 SQIVND come from the germline V gene (reference sequence). This CDR3 is CASRSPGTLGIQYF. CDR3 bases: TGTGCCAGTAGATCGCCCGGGACTTTGGGCATTCAGTACTTC. Variable domain in full (rest from reference TRBV19 and TRBJ2-4): DGGITQSPKYLFRKEGQNVTLSCEQNLNHDAMYWYRQDPGQGLRLIYYSQIVNDFQKGDIAEGYSVSREKKESFPLTVTSAQKNPTAFYLCASRSPGTLGIQYFGAGTRLSVL.

The chain employs TRBV5-1 and TRBJ2-7, with 7 bases fitting TRBD1. The trim removed 4 bases at V and 0 bases at J, leaving 7 bases unmatched. In germline, CDR1 is SGHRS, CDR2 YFSETQ. This CDR3 comprises 15 residues. CDR3 coding DNA: TGCGCCAGCAGCCCGGGACAGACTATCTCCTACGAGCAGTACTTC. This gives the protein CASSPGQTISYEQYF.

In DNA, the CDR3 is TGTGCCAGCAGTTCCTACTCTGGGGCCAACGTCCTGACTTTC. Protein: CASSSYSGANVLTF. V and J are TRBV27 and TRBJ2-6; no definite D call. CDR1 is MNHEY, CDR2 SMNVEV, per germline (reference sequence). The CDR3 is made up of 14 amino acids. V was shortened by 4 bases and J by 0 bases, with 4 bases between the two germline ends.

The gene calls are TRBV6-5 and TRBJ2-7; tentative D call: TRBD2 (5 bases). CDR1 and CDR2 from the germline V gene are MNHEY and SVGAGI. Trimming took 0 bases from V and 2 from J, leaving 11 bases between them. The CDR3 runs 15 residues. CDR3 loop: CASSYSVRGPYEQYF. CDR3 coding DNA: TGTGCCAGCAGTTACTCCGTCCGCGGGCCCTACGAGCAGTACTTC.

V gene TRBV2 combines with J gene TRBJ1-1, with D maybe TRBD1 (6 bases). CDR3 length: 17 residues. Germline CDR1 and CDR2: SNHLY and FYNNEI. V gave up 2 bases and J gave up 1 base, with 17 bases separating them. For the CDR3, the DNA is TGTGCCAGCAGTGAACCCTTCAGGGGCGAAACGAACACTGAAGCTTTCTTT. It is translated as CASSEPFRGETNTEAFF.

About this clone itself: This CDR3 is also generated by other DNA sequences in the sample. The chain has TRBV29-1 and TRBJ2-7; 8 bases fit TRBD1. CDR1 is SQVTM and CDR2 is ANQGSEA in the germline V gene. V dropped 6 bases and J dropped 1; count of bases not matched to a gene: 2. The CDR3 totals 12 residues. CDR3 loop: CSVRTGSYEQYF. Written as DNA, the CDR3 is TGCAGCGTAAGGACAGGGTCCTACGAGCAGTACTTC.

The chain is built from TRBV5-1 and TRBJ2-5; 9 bases map to TRBD2. In germline, CDR1 is SGHRS, CDR2 YFSETQ. V lost 3 bases to trimming and J lost 1 base; unmatched junction nucleotides: 4. This CDR3 spans 15 amino acids. The CDR3 region is CASSWGLAPQETQYF. The CDR3 coding sequence is TGCGCCAGCAGCTGGGGACTAGCACCCCAAGAGACCCAGTACTTC.

The chain is built from TRBV10-3 and TRBJ1-1; D is perhaps TRBD1 (5 bases). The CDR3 is 17 residues long. Trimming took 2 bases from V and 0 from J, leaving 16 bases between them. Germline lookup yields CDR1 ENHRY and CDR2 SYGVKD. CDR3: CAISELSTGYMNTEAFF. The DNA for the CDR3 is TGTGCCATCAGTGAGCTTAGTACAGGCTACATGAACACTGAAGCTTTCTTT.

The chain links TRBV5-4 to TRBJ2-5; 8 positions agree with TRBD1. Looked up from germline, CDR1 is SGHNT and CDR2 is YYREEE (reference sequence). V lost 0 bases and J lost 1; bases outside the gene matches: 8. This CDR3 is built from 17 residues. CDR3 amino acids: CASSLERQGKGQETQYF. The CDR3 nucleotides are TGTGCCAGCAGCTTGGAGAGACAGGGGAAAGGCCAAGAGACCCAGTACTTC.

This rearrangement joins TRBV11-3 to TRBJ2-1; 11 positions agree with TRBD2. After removal of 1 base from V and 9 bases from J, the junction contained 5 bases not matched to a gene. The CDR3 runs to 15 residues. Looked up from germline, CDR1 is SGHNT and CDR2 is YENEEA. CDR3 coding DNA: TGTGCCAGCAGCTTAGTTGTTAGCGGGAGGGTTGAGCAGTTCTTC. This sequence encodes CASSLVVSGRVEQFF.

The chain is built from TRBV19 and TRBJ1-1; unclear D gene. This CDR3 contains 16 residues. Germline V gives CDR1 LNHDA, CDR2 SQIVND (reference sequence). Trimming took 4 bases from V and 1 from J, leaving 16 bases between them. CDR3 sequence (DNA): TGTGCCAGTAGTACCCGGGAGGCGGAACGGAACACTGAAGCTTTCTTT. This codes for CASSTREAERNTEAFF.

The J gene is TRBJ1-2, the V gene TRBV19; no reliable D call. CDR1 and CDR2 (germline): LNHDA, SQIVND (reference sequence). The CDR3 sequence is 12 residues long. The V end lost 5 bases, the J end lost 0 bases, and 4 bases lay between the germline ends. The CDR3 DNA reads as TGTGCCAGTAGTTCTTCTAACTATGGCTACACCTTC. Its translation is CASSSSNYGYTF.

This clone was seen a single time. Other DNA sequences from this sample encode an identical CDR3 as well. DNA of the CDR3: TGTGCCAGCAGTTACAGGGGAAGAGGCACTGAAGCTTTCTTT. The encoded protein is CASSYRGRGTEAFF. V gene TRBV6-5 combines with J gene TRBJ1-1, with D possibly matching TRBD1 (5 bases). Trimming left V 2 bases short and J 4 bases short, with 11 bases between. This CDR3 has 14 residues. Germline V gives CDR1 MNHEY, CDR2 SVGAGI.

This chain connects TRBV5-1 to TRBJ1-2; D perhaps matches TRBD1 (6 bases). The germline V and J ends were trimmed by 0 bases and 4 bases, with 13 bases remaining between them. This CDR3 spans 15 amino acids. CDR1 and CDR2 from the germline V gene are SGHRS and YFSETQ. The CDR3 region is CASSLVVGGSYGYTF. The CDR3 bases are TGCGCCAGCAGCTTGGTGGTAGGGGGTAGCTATGGCTACACCTTC.

This clone appeared a single time. This chain links TRBV2 with TRBJ1-1; 9 bases are shared with TRBD1. This CDR3 has 12 residues. The ends lost 9 bases at V and 4 bases at J; junction bases unmatched: 3. CDR1 SNHLY and CDR2 FYNNEI come from the germline V gene. The CDR3 loop reads CASGQGSTEAFF. The CDR3 region has the DNA TGTGCCAGTGGACAGGGGAGCACTGAAGCTTTCTTT. Looking up the rest from reference TRBV2 and TRBJ1-1 gives the full variable domain: EPEVTQTPSHQVTQMGQEVILRCVPISNHLYFYWYRQILGQKVEFLVSFYNNEISEKSEIFDDQFSVERPDGSNFTLKIRSTKLEDSAMYFCASGQGSTEAFFGQGTRLTVV.

This clone was found a few times. This chain uses TRBV6-2 or TRBV6-3 with TRBJ2-7; TRBD1 matches at 7 bases. This CDR3 is 14 amino acids long. The V and J ends lost 4 bases and 1 base, in that order; junction bases with no gene match: 4. Germline CDR1 reads MNHEY; CDR2 reads SVGEGT. The CDR3 protein is CASSSWDSSYEQYF. CDR3 sequence (DNA): TGTGCCAGCAGTTCCTGGGACAGTTCCTACGAGCAGTACTTC.

This chain links TRBV5-1 with TRBJ2-7; 10 bases line up with TRBD1. The V gene end was trimmed by 4 bases and the J gene end by 6 bases; junction bases not matched to a gene: 10. Germline V gene lookup returns CDR1 SGHRS and CDR2 YFSETQ. This CDR3 region has 15 residues. CDR3 amino acids: CASSQIPGQGLEQYF. The CDR3 DNA is TGCGCCAGCAGCCAAATCCCGGGACAGGGGCTCGAGCAGTACTTC.

The rearrangement uses TRBV9 and TRBJ2-5; 8 positions agree with TRBD1. V shed 3 bases, J shed 6 bases, and the junction held 7 bases outside the gene matches. CDR1 is SGDLS, CDR2 YYNGEE, per germline. This CDR3 region has 14 residues. Here the CDR3 DNA reads TGTGCCAGCAGCGCAATGACAGGGGTAAAGACCCAGTACTTC. The encoded protein is CASSAMTGVKTQYF. Variable domain in full (rest from reference TRBV9 and TRBJ2-5): DSGVTQTPKHLITATGQRVTLRCSPRSGDLSVYWYQQSLDQGLQFLIQYYNGEERAKGNILERFSAQQFPDLHSELNLSSLELGDSALYFCASSAMTGVKTQYFGPGTRLLVL.

This clone showed up just once. V gene TRBV7-9 combines with J gene TRBJ1-6; a possible D gene is TRBD1 (6 bases). This CDR3 comprises 16 residues. From germline, CDR1 is SEHNR and CDR2 FQNEAQ (reference sequence). The V end was cut by 5 bases, the J end by 10 bases, with 21 bases between. The DNA for the CDR3 is TGTGCCAGCAGCAAGGCGGGGGGGCCTGGAGGCTCACCCCTCCACTTT. It encodes CASSKAGGPGGSPLHF.

V and J are TRBV5-5 and TRBJ1-2, with 11 bases that match TRBD1. The CDR3 contains 16 residues. With V trimmed by 2 bases and J by 7 bases, 10 bases remained unmatched. CDR1 SGHKS and CDR2 YYEKEE come from the germline V gene (reference sequence). The CDR3 coding sequence is TGTGCCAGCAGCTTCGGACAGGGGGCGGACTGGACTGGCTACACCTTC. Its protein is CASSFGQGADWTGYTF.

The chain links TRBV5-8 to TRBJ1-1, with 10 bases lining up with TRBD1. Germline values: CDR1 SGHTS, CDR2 YDEGEE. V was pared by 4 bases and J by 9 bases, with 12 bases of the junction left unmatched. The CDR3 runs 15 residues. The CDR3 reads CASSTSGQGLQQAFF. The CDR3 DNA is TGTGCCAGCAGCACATCGGGACAGGGGCTTCAACAAGCTTTCTTT.